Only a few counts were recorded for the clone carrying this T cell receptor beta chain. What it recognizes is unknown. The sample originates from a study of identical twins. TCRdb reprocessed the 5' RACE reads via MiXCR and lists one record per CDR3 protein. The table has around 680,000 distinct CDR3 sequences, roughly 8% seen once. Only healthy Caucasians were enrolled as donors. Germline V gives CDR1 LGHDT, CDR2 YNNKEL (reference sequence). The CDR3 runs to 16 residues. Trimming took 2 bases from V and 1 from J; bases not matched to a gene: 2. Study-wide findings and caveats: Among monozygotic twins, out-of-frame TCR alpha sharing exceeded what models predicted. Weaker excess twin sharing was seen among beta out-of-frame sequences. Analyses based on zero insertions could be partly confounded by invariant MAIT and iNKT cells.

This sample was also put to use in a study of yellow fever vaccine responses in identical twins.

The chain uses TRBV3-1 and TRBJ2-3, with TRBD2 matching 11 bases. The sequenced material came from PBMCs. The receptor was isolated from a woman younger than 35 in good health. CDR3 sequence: CASSQTSGGGTDTQYF. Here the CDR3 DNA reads TGTGCCAGCAGCCAAACTAGCGGGGGAGGCACAGATACGCAGTATTTT.